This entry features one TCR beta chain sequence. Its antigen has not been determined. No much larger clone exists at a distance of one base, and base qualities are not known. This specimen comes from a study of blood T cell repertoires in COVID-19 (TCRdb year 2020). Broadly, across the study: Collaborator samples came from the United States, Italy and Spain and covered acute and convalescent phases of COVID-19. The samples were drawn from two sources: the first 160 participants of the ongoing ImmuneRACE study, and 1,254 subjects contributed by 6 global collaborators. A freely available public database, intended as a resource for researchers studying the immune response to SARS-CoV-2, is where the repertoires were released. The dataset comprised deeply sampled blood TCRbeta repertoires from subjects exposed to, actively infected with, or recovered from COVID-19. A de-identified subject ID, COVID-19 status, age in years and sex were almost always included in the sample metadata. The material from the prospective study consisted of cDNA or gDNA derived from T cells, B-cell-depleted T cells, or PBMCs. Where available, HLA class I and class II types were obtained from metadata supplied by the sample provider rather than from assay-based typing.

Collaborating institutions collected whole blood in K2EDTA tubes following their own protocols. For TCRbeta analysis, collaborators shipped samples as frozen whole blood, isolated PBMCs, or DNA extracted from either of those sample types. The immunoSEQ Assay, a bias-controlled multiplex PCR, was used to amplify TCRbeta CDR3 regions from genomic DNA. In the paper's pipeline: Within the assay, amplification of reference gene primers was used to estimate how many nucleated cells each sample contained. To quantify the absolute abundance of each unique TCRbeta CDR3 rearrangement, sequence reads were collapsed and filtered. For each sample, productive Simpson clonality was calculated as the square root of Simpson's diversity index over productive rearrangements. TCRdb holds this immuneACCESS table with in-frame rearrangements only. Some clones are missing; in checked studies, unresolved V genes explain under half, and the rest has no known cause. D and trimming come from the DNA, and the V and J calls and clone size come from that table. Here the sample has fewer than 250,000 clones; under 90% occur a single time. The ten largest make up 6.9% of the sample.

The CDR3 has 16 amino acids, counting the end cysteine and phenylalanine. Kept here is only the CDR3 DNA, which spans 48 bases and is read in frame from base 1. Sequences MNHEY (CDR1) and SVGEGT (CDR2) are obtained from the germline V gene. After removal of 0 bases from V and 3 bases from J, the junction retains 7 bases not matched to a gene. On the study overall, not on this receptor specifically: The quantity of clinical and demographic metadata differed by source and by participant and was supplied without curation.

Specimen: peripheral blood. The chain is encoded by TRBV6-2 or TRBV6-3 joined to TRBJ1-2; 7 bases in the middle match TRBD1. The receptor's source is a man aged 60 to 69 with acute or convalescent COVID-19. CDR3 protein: CASSYSKTGLDYGYTF. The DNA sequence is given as TGTGCCAGCAGTTACTCGAAGACAGGGCTGGACTATGGCTACACCTTC.